This T cell receptor beta chain was retrieved from a study of blood T cell repertoires in COVID-19. On the study more broadly: Collection of acute and convalescent COVID-19 samples took place in the United States, Italy and Spain.

With 4 bases clipped from V and 2 bases from J, the junction kept 4 bases outside the gene matches. From germline, CDR1 is MDHEN and CDR2 SYDVKM. The CDR3 covers 14 residues. Sequencing was performed with immunoSEQ multiplex PCR; in TCRdb, only in-frame clones are kept and a portion is missing. In the table there are approximately 150,000 clones, approximately 82% of which are singletons. This sequence originates from a woman between 70 and 85 years old who had recovered from COVID-19. V gene TRBV28 combines with J gene TRBJ1-1; 7 bases align to TRBD1. Sequencing was carried out using peripheral blood. The CDR3 sequence is CASSWDRANTEAFF. For the CDR3, the DNA is TGTGCCAGCAGTTGGGACAGAGCTAACACTGAAGCTTTCTTT.